These T cell receptor beta chains were read from a single sample in a study of blood T cell repertoires in COVID-19. Some clones are missing from TCRdb's copy, which holds only in-frame ones; the method was immunoSEQ multiplex PCR. The sample contains about 94,000 clones, roughly four fifths of which appear only once. Source material: peripheral blood. These receptors all come from a man in his sixties with acute or convalescent COVID-19. Each CDR3 is given with its conserved first and last residue. The D gene is left open where the match is weak. The size of a clone is reported for some rows only, either as once, few or many, or as a class for expanded clones.

NA	TRBJ1-1	TRBV28	NA	TGTGCCAGCAGATCCGGTGGGTTCCAGGCGAACACTGAAGCTTTCTTT	CASRSGGFQANTEAFF
NA	TRBJ2-1	TRBV7-9	few	TGTGCCAGCAGCATCGAGGGTCGCGAGCAGTTCTTC	CASSIEGREQFF
NA	TRBJ1-6	TRBV18	NA	TGTGCCAGCTCACCATCCGGGACAAAAAATTCACCCCTCCACTTT	CASSPSGTKNSPLHF
NA	TRBJ2-5	TRBV6-5	once	TGTGCCAGCAGCCTCGGGATTACCCAAGAGACCCAGTACTTC	CASSLGITQETQYF
NA	TRBJ1-2	TRBV5-4	NA	TGTGCCAGCAGCCTCGACAGTGTAGTCGGCTACACCTTC	CASSLDSVVGYTF
NA	TRBJ1-2	TRBV5-1	NA	TGCGCCAGCAGCTTGGGGGGCTCGACGGATCAGAGTAACTATGGCTACACCTTC	CASSLGGSTDQSNYGYTF
TRBD1	TRBJ1-2	TRBV19	NA	TGTGCCAGTAGGGGACAGGGGACTTCAAACTTCAACTATGGCTACACCTTC	CASRGQGTSNFNYGYTF
NA	TRBJ1-6	TRBV6-5	NA	TGTGCCAGCAGCCGGACCGGACAGAAAAATTCACCCCTCCACTTT	CASSRTGQKNSPLHF
TRBD1	TRBJ1-6	TRBV30	NA	TGTGCCTGGAGTGTAACGGACAGGCCCTCGGCCCTCCACTTT	CAWSVTDRPSALHF
NA	TRBJ1-1	TRBV30	NA	TGTGCCTGGATGGAGGGTTTGAACACTGAAGCTTTCTTT	CAWMEGLNTEAFF
TRBD1	TRBJ2-2	TRBV4-1	once	TGCGCCAGCAGTCAGGGACAGGGGGCGAACACCGGGGAGCTGTTTTTT	CASSQGQGANTGELFF
TRBD1	TRBJ1-3	TRBV5-1	NA	TGCGCCAGCAGCTCCTCGACAGGGGCGGGAAACACCATATATTTT	CASSSSTGAGNTIYF
NA	TRBJ1-3	TRBV2	once	TGTGCCAGCACGGTAAACAGGCCCGGAAACACCATATATTTT	CASTVNRPGNTIYF
TRBD1	TRBJ1-1	TRBV12-3/TRBV12-4	NA	TGTGCCACGGGACAGGGAATCGCTGAAGCTTTCTTT	CATGQGIAEAFF
NA	TRBJ1-4	TRBV9	NA	TGTGCCAGCAGCGTACGGGGGGCCAGTGAAAAACTGTTTTTT	CASSVRGASEKLFF
NA	TRBJ1-6	TRBV27	NA	TGTGCCAGCAGACCGGGACTTGTCTATAATTCACCCCTCCACTTT	CASRPGLVYNSPLHF
NA	TRBJ2-5	TRBV5-1	once	TGCGCCAGCAGCTTGGCCGCAAGCGCCGAAGAGACCCAGTACTTC	CASSLAASAEETQYF
NA	TRBJ2-5	TRBV5-1	NA	TGCGCCAGCCATGGATGGGGAGGGGGGGTCCCAGAGACCCAGTACTTC	CASHGWGGGVPETQYF
NA	TRBJ2-5	TRBV11-2	NA	TGTGCCAGCAGCGTAGCCTTTTCGTACCAAGAGACCCAGTACTTC	CASSVAFSYQETQYF
TRBD1	TRBJ2-2	TRBV9	NA	TGTGCCAGCAGCGCCGGACAGGGTCACACCGGGGAGCTGTTTTTT	CASSAGQGHTGELFF
TRBD1	TRBJ2-7	TRBV3-1/TRBV3-2	NA	TGTGCCAGCACCCGACAGGGAGCGGCCTACGAGCAGTACTTC	CASTRQGAAYEQYF
NA	TRBJ2-7	TRBV5-8	once	TGTGCCAGCAGCTCCTCCCAGGGGTACGAGCAGTACTTC	CASSSSQGYEQYF
NA	TRBJ1-5	TRBV10-3	NA	TGTGCCATCAGTGAGGGGGGGATCAATCAGCCCCAGCATTTT	CAISEGGINQPQHF
NA	TRBJ1-2	TRBV27	NA	TGTGCCAGCAGCTACGACAGGAAAGGCTACACCTTC	CASSYDRKGYTF
TRBD1	TRBJ2-1	TRBV24-1	NA	TGTGCCACCAGTGTCCGACAGGGACCCACCAATGAGCAGTTCTTC	CATSVRQGPTNEQFF
NA	TRBJ1-2	TRBV6-2/TRBV6-3	NA	TGTGCCAGCAGTTCTTCTAGGACATATTATGGCTACACCTTC	CASSSSRTYYGYTF
TRBD1	TRBJ2-5	TRBV24-1	NA	TGTGCCACCAGTGTTTGGGACAGGGTAGGAGAGACCCAGTACTTC	CATSVWDRVGETQYF
NA	TRBJ2-4	TRBV7-9	many	TGTGCCAGCAGCTTAGGTGCGGGGACGGCCAAAAACATTCAGTACTTC	CASSLGAGTAKNIQYF
NA	TRBJ2-3	TRBV11-3	once	TGTGCCAGCAAGAAGCGGGGCACAGATACGCAGTATTTT	CASKKRGTDTQYF
NA	TRBJ2-5	TRBV5-1	NA	TGCGCCAGCAGTAGCGAGGGCCGAGAGACCCAGTACTTC	CASSSEGRETQYF
NA	TRBJ2-3	TRBV24-1	NA	TGTGCCACCAGTGATTTGGGACTTAGCACAGATACGCAGTATTTT	CATSDLGLSTDTQYF
TRBD1	TRBJ2-1	TRBV9	NA	TGTGCCAGCAGCCATTCCCGGGACAGGGATTTTCGGGAGCAGTTCTTC	CASSHSRDRDFREQFF
TRBD2	TRBJ2-2	TRBV4-2	NA	TGTGCCAGCAGCCTGGGAGGGGAGGCCGGGGAGCTGTTTTTT	CASSLGGEAGELFF
NA	TRBJ1-4	TRBV29-1	NA	TGCAGCGTGGCAGACAGTTTTAATGAAAAACTGTTTTTT	CSVADSFNEKLFF
TRBD1	TRBJ2-7	TRBV18	NA	TGTGCCAGCTCACCGGGACAGGGCTTATCCTACGAGCAGTACTTC	CASSPGQGLSYEQYF
NA	TRBJ2-4	TRBV6-5	NA	TGTGCCAGCAGCCAGCGACAGTTAGCCAAAAACATTCAGTACTTC	CASSQRQLAKNIQYF